The T cell receptor (beta chain) under discussion was sequenced for a study of T cells after yellow fever vaccination. TCRdb used MiXCR to reprocess the 5' RACE reads, holding one entry per CDR3 protein. Found here are 250,000 to 300,000 distinct CDR3 sequences, roughly 5.2% of them singletons; the top ten hold 3% to 4%. V was cut by 0 bases and J by 4 bases, with 12 bases left in between. CDR3 length: 15 residues. The V gene's germline CDR1 is MGHRA and CDR2 YSYEKL. The source was CD4+ T cells sorted from PBMCs, collected on the day of the yellow fever booster vaccination. The TCR was taken from a man younger than 35 who received the YFV17D yellow fever vaccine. This sequence joins TRBV4-1 and TRBJ1-2, with D possibly TRBD1 on 5 matching bases. CDR3 sequence reads: CASSQDEGGVYGYTF. CDR3 nucleotides: TGCGCCAGCAGCCAAGACGAGGGAGGGGTCTATGGCTACACCTTC.